Described below is a single T cell receptor beta chain sequence and its context. Its antigen is currently unknown. Preparation of the TCRbeta library was carried out with unique molecular identifiers. TCRdb reprocessed the PCR reads via MiXCR and lists one record per CDR3 protein. This sample has 500,000 to 750,000 distinct CDR3 sequences; 27% occur once, and the top ten carry under 45%. These data belong to a study of T-cell reconstitution after alpha-beta-depleted transplantation in children. The CDR3 consists of 16 residues. V was pared by 1 base and J by 6 bases, with 5 bases of the junction left unmatched. From germline, CDR1 is DFQATT and CDR2 SNEGSKA (reference sequence). Whole-study findings and limits: Surviving recipient cells, namely T cells and thymic progenitors, were the source of high day-60 TCRbeta diversity in some patients. Several hundred graft clones that had expanded were reportedly the source of alpha-beta T cells about two months after transplant. Newly generated T cells supplied most T-cell counts and diversity one year post-transplant.

The origin of this receptor is a boy under three years old with Wiskott-Aldrich syndrome, due to receive a stem cell transplant. V and J are TRBV20-1 and TRBJ2-2; 13 bases align to TRBD2. The source was PBMCs, collected before TCRalphabeta/CD19-depleted stem cell transplant. CDR3 amino acids: CSARGRLAGGPGELFF. CDR3 nucleotides: TGCAGTGCTAGAGGTCGACTAGCGGGAGGACCCGGGGAGCTGTTTTTT.